The rows below give T cell receptor beta chains drawn from one sample of a study of control samples from healthy donors and cancer patients. This table comes from immunoSEQ multiplex PCR, and its TCRdb copy is limited to in-frame clones, with some not included. The sample records 40,000 or so clones, less than 95% being singletons. Input material: PBMCs. The receptors here all came from a woman aged 40 to 50 with head and neck cancer. Both conserved end residues are part of each CDR3. A D gene is named only where the DNA matches it firmly. For some rows the clone size is stated as once, few or many, or as a class when expanded; others skip it.

clone size	V gene	D gene	J gene	CDR3 protein	CDR3 DNA
-	TRBV10-3	TRBD1	TRBJ2-7	CAISEVRGTYEQYF	TGTGCCATCAGTGAAGTCAGGGGGACCTACGAGCAGTACTTC
-	TRBV5-1	TRBD1	TRBJ1-3	CASSIWPGQGNSGNTIYF	TGCGCCAGCAGCATCTGGCCGGGACAGGGGAACTCTGGAAACACCATATATTTT
-	TRBV6-4	-	TRBJ2-3	CASSDDRAGLQYF	TGTGCCAGCAGTGATGATCGGGCGGGGCTGCAGTATTTT
-	TRBV7-8	-	TRBJ1-1	CASSLNPRGNTEAFF	TGTGCCAGCAGCTTAAACCCGAGGGGGAACACTGAAGCTTTCTTT
-	TRBV5-4	-	TRBJ2-5	CASTRWDSQETQYF	TGTGCCAGCACCCGGTGGGACTCCCAAGAGACCCAGTACTTC
-	TRBV6-2/TRBV6-3	-	TRBJ1-1	CASSYKGSSTEAFF	TGTGCCAGCAGTTACAAGGGTAGTTCGACTGAAGCTTTCTTT
-	TRBV2	-	TRBJ1-2	CASSDRMDYGYTF	TGTGCCAGCAGTGACAGGATGGACTATGGCTACACCTTC
-	TRBV13	-	TRBJ2-7	CASSPGGAQGYEQYF	TGTGCCAGCAGCCCTGGGGGAGCCCAAGGCTACGAGCAGTACTTC
once	TRBV7-8	TRBD1	TRBJ1-2	CASSTRTGGLSYGYTF	TGTGCCAGCAGCACCCGGACAGGGGGCCTCTCCTATGGCTACACCTTC
-	TRBV4-2	-	TRBJ2-1	CASSHNPSTDNEQFF	TGTGCCAGCAGCCACAACCCATCCACCGACAATGAGCAGTTCTTC
-	TRBV12-3/TRBV12-4	-	TRBJ1-2	CASTQWREGGYTF	TGTGCCAGTACCCAATGGAGGGAGGGAGGCTACACCTTC
-	TRBV30	-	TRBJ1-2	CAWSPDRNYGYTF	TGTGCCTGGAGTCCCGACAGGAACTATGGCTACACCTTC
-	TRBV6-1	-	TRBJ2-1	CASSEVPGSYNEQFF	TGTGCCAGCAGTGAGGTGCCAGGTTCCTACAATGAGCAGTTCTTC
-	TRBV11-1	-	TRBJ2-1	CASTPGAYNEQFF	TGTGCCAGCACCCCGGGGGCCTACAATGAGCAGTTCTTC
-	TRBV5-8	-	TRBJ2-7	CASSLAWGDYEQYF	TGTGCCAGCAGCTTGGCCTGGGGGGACTACGAGCAGTACTTC
few	TRBV29-1	-	TRBJ1-1	CSVGQNEGTEAFF	TGCAGCGTTGGACAGAATGAGGGCACTGAAGCTTTCTTT
-	TRBV7-7	TRBD2	TRBJ2-1	CASSLGTSGSINEQFF	TGTGCCAGCAGCTTAGGGACTAGCGGGAGTATCAATGAGCAGTTCTTC
once	TRBV6-5	-	TRBJ1-2	CASLAGHLRDYGYTF	TGTGCCAGCCTAGCGGGACATCTGAGGGACTATGGCTACACCTTC
-	TRBV18	-	TRBJ1-4	CASSPAMARTTNEKLFF	TGTGCCAGCTCACCTGCGATGGCTCGAACAACTAATGAAAAACTGTTTTTT
-	TRBV5-4	TRBD1	TRBJ2-3	CASSSDRGTDTQYF	TGTGCCAGCAGCTCAGACAGGGGCACAGATACGCAGTATTTT
-	TRBV19	TRBD1	TRBJ1-2	CASTDRGLYGYTF	TGTGCCAGTACGGACAGGGGCCTTTATGGCTACACCTTC
-	TRBV21-1	-	TRBJ1-5	CASIKSEGARNQPQHF	TGTGCCAGCATTAAAAGTGAGGGGGCGCGTAATCAGCCCCAGCATTTT
medium-sized	TRBV6-1	TRBD1	TRBJ2-7	CASSESTGQGGDEQYF	TGTGCCAGCAGTGAATCAACCGGACAGGGAGGCGACGAGCAGTACTTC
-	TRBV11-2	-	TRBJ1-5	CASSPAGRSNQPQHF	TGTGCCAGCAGCCCAGCGGGACGGAGCAATCAGCCCCAGCATTTT